The 16 T cell receptor beta chains below come from one sample, sequenced in a study of blood T cell repertoires in COVID-19. Clones were sequenced by immunoSEQ multiplex PCR, and TCRdb holds only the in-frame ones, with some missing. The top ten hold 6% of the sample, which has 310,000 or so clones, about 83% seen once. Input material: PBMCs or T cells enriched from blood (not recorded which). All receptors come from a woman in her 40s who had recovered from COVID-19.

The chain carries TRBV15 and TRBJ1-5, with TRBD1 matching over 7 bases. The CDR3 spans 18 residues. Trimming took 1 base from V and 0 from J; bases not matched to a gene: 9. CDR1 and CDR2 from the germline V gene are LNHNV and YYDKDF (reference sequence). The CDR3 spells CATSRGAQGRYSNQPQHF. CDR3 nucleotide sequence: TGTGCCACCAGCAGAGGTGCACAGGGGAGATATAGCAATCAGCCCCAGCATTTT. Full variable domain (outside the CDR3, taken from reference TRBV15 and TRBJ1-5): DAMVIQNPRYQVTQFGKPVTLSCSQTLNHNVMYWYQQKSSQAPKLLFHYYDKDFNNEADTPDNFQSRRPNTSFCFLDIRSPGLGDTAMYLCATSRGAQGRYSNQPQHFGDGTRLSIL.

This chain uses TRBV2 with TRBJ1-5; tentatively, D is TRBD1 (6 bases). The CDR3 is made up of 14 amino acids. The germline V and J ends were trimmed by 5 bases and 6 bases, with 14 bases remaining between them. Germline loops: CDR1 SNHLY, CDR2 FYNNEI. CDR3 DNA sequence: TGTGCCAGCAGTCCCGGGAGGGGGGTTCAGCCCCAGCATTTT. It translates to CASSPGRGVQPQHF.

The genes are TRBV11-2 and TRBJ2-5; 13 nucleotides agree with TRBD2. The germline CDR1 and CDR2 sequences are SGHAT and FQNNGV. This CDR3 region has 15 residues. Unmatched junction bases numbered 6, after V lost 9 bases and J lost 2 bases. CDR3 amino acids: CASRTSGSGQETQYF. DNA for the CDR3: TGTGCCAGTAGGACTAGCGGGAGTGGGCAAGAGACCCAGTACTTC.

The chain combines TRBV6-6 with TRBJ1-1; no clear D. Trimming took 6 bases from V and 1 from J, leaving 9 bases between them. Per the germline V gene, CDR1 is MNHNY and CDR2 is SVGAGI (reference sequence). This CDR3 is built from 13 residues. This CDR3 is CASSRGGNTEAFF. The CDR3 region has the DNA TGTGCCAGCAGCCGTGGAGGGAACACTGAAGCTTTCTTT.

This clone was recorded only once. The chain is built from TRBV24-1 and TRBJ2-1; TRBD2 might be the D (5 bases). V lost 4 bases, J lost 1 base, and 10 bases lay in between. There are 15 residues in the CDR3. CDR1 KGHDR and CDR2 SFDVKD come from the germline V gene. The CDR3 region has the DNA TGTGCCACCAGTGAACCAGCGGAGTCCTACAATGAGCAGTTCTTC. Translating it yields CATSEPAESYNEQFF.

The CDR3 here is CASSVDPAENTGELFF. As DNA, the CDR3 is TGTGCCAGCAGCGTAGATCCAGCGGAGAACACCGGGGAGCTGTTTTTT. The genes are TRBV9 and TRBJ2-2; a weak D match, TRBD2 (5 bases). Trimming cost V 0 bases and J 1 base, with 10 bases left between them. The CDR3 contains 16 residues. CDR1 is SGDLS, CDR2 YYNGEE, per germline.

The chain couples TRBV14 to TRBJ1-2, with 12 bases aligning to TRBD1. The CDR3 contains 17 residues. Trimming at V came to 4 bases and at J to 1 base, leaving 7 bases not matched to a gene. CDR1 is SGHDN and CDR2 is FVKESK in the germline V gene. The DNA for the CDR3 is TGTGCCAGCAGCCGCCGGGACAGGGGGCTGCTTAACTATGGCTACACCTTC. It is translated as CASSRRDRGLLNYGYTF.

The genes are TRBV9 and TRBJ2-3; D call uncertain. CDR1 is SGDLS and CDR2 is YYNGEE in the germline V gene. CDR3 size: 14 residues. The ends were cut back, 2 bases at V and 4 bases at J, with 11 bases in the middle. CDR3 loop: CASSVPEFPDTQYF. The CDR3 nucleotides read TGTGCCAGCAGCGTCCCCGAGTTTCCAGATACGCAGTATTTT.

The chain recombines TRBV29-1 with TRBJ2-1, with D perhaps TRBD2 (5 bases). Germline V gene lookup returns CDR1 SQVTM and CDR2 ANQGSEA. Trimming removed 4 bases from V and 4 bases from J, with 8 bases in between. The CDR3 is 12 amino acids. The CDR3 protein is CSVVQRYNEQFF. CDR3 DNA sequence: TGCAGCGTTGTCCAGCGGTACAATGAGCAGTTCTTC.

The chain links TRBV5-8 to TRBJ1-6; possible D gene TRBD1, 5 bases. Germline assignment: CDR1 SGHTS and CDR2 YDEGEE. Trimming stripped 4 bases from V and 10 bases from J, with 12 bases between. This CDR3 region has 13 residues. CDR3 DNA sequence: TGTGCCAGCAGCCAGACAGAACTGTCACCCCTCCACTTT. This encodes CASSQTELSPLHF.

This clone was recorded a few times. This chain uses TRBV3-1 (or the pseudogene TRBV3-2) with TRBJ1-2; 12 bases agree with TRBD1. CDR1 LGHDT and CDR2 YNNKEL come from the germline V gene (reference sequence). The CDR3 is 16 residues long. Losses at the gene ends were 2 bases for V and 6 bases for J; bases not matched to a gene: 7. CDR3 amino acids: CASSQNRDRGRDGYTF. The CDR3 nucleotides read TGTGCCAGCAGCCAAAACCGGGACAGGGGGCGCGATGGCTACACCTTC.

The CDR3 DNA sequence: TGTGCCAGCAGCCAAGAACTAGCGGGATACAATGAGCAGTTCTTC. Encoded protein: CASSQELAGYNEQFF. The chain links TRBV3-1 (or the pseudogene TRBV3-2) to TRBJ2-1, with TRBD2 identical over 10 bases. The V gene end was trimmed by 0 bases and the J gene end by 4 bases; junction bases not matched to a gene: 0. The germline CDR1 and CDR2 sequences are LGHDT and YNNKEL (reference sequence). The CDR3 is 15 residues long.

The chain uses TRBV5-1 and TRBJ1-2; TRBD1 agrees at 12 bases. CDR1 SGHRS and CDR2 YFSETQ come from the germline V gene. The junction had 4 bases not matched to a gene; V was cut back by 5 bases and J by 5 bases. CDR3 size: 14 residues. CDR3 residues: CASRTGQGAYGYTF. In nucleotides, the CDR3 is TGCGCCAGCAGAACGGGACAGGGGGCGTATGGCTACACCTTC.

In DNA form, the CDR3 reads TGTGCCAGCAGCCGGGACAACTCCTACAATGAGCAGTTCTTC. This codes for CASSRDNSYNEQFF. The V and J genes are TRBV3-1 (or the pseudogene TRBV3-2) and TRBJ2-1, with D maybe TRBD1 (6 bases). CDR3 length: 14 residues. Deletions cut 4 bases from V and 0 bases from J, with 7 bases between. Looked up from germline, CDR1 is LGHDT and CDR2 is YNNKEL (reference sequence).

Only a few counts were recorded for this clone. The rearrangement uses TRBV4-1 and TRBJ2-1; 11 positions match TRBD2. V shed 3 bases, J shed 8 bases, and the junction held 6 bases outside the gene matches. The CDR3 extends over 15 amino acids. Germline V gene sequence: CDR1 MGHRA, CDR2 YSYEKL. DNA for the CDR3: TGCGCCAGCAGCCACGGGACTAGCGGAGGGGATGAGCAGTTCTTC. Translating it yields CASSHGTSGGDEQFF.

This chain connects TRBV27 to TRBJ1-5; D is uncertain. This CDR3 has 19 amino acids. Looked up from germline, CDR1 is MNHEY and CDR2 is SMNVEV (reference sequence). Trimming took 6 bases from V and 2 from J, leaving 26 bases between them. The DNA of the CDR3 is TGTGCCAGCAGCCCCTACCCGGGAGAAATGCGACTGGGCAATCAGCCCCAGCATTTT. This sequence encodes CASSPYPGEMRLGNQPQHF.